Described below is a single T cell receptor (beta chain) sequence and its context. This record comes from a study of blood T cell repertoires in COVID-19. Germline V CDR1 and CDR2: LGHDT, YNNKEL (reference sequence). The CDR3 has 14 residues. J lost 1 base, V lost 7 bases, and 3 bases had no gene match. Libraries were prepared by immunoSEQ multiplex PCR; TCRdb keeps only in-frame clonotypes and omits some of them. The table includes 150,000 or so clones, 80% to 90% detected once. Ages ranged from about 18 to 89 years, with residence in about 23 US areas. Recovered status applied to Cohort 3 donors who had two consecutive negative PCRs. It also applied to those with clearance or with symptom resolution.

The source is a man aged 45-65 years who had recovered from COVID-19. The sequenced material came from PBMCs or T cells enriched from blood (not recorded which). The chain links TRBV3-1 (or the pseudogene TRBV3-2) to TRBJ2-5, with TRBD2 matching 10 bases. The CDR3 DNA follows: TGTGCCAGCAAACTAGCGGGGCCCCAAGAGACCCAGTACTTC. Translated: CASKLAGPQETQYF.